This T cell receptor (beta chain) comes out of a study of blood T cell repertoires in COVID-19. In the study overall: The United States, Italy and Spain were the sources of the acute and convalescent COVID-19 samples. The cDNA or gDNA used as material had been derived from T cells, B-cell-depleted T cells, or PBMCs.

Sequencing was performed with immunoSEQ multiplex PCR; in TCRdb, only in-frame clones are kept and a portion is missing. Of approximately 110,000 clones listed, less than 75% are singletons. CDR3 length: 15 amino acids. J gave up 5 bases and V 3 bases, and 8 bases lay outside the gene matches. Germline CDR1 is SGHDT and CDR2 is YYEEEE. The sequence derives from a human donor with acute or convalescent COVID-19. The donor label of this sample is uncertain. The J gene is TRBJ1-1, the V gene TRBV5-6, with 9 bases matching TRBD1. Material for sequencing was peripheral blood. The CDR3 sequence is CASSSPGTGYTEAFF. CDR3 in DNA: TGTGCCAGCAGCTCCCCCGGGACAGGGTATACTGAAGCTTTCTTT.